Listed below are T cell receptor beta chains from one sample, sequenced in a study of T cells after yellow fever vaccination. TCRdb reprocessed the 5' RACE reads with MiXCR, giving one entry per CDR3 protein. Of 300,000 to 400,000 distinct CDR3 sequences listed, roughly 8% are singletons. Sequencing was performed on PBMCs, taken around 45 days after the first yellow fever vaccination. The source of these receptors is a man between 18 and 29 years old who received the YFV17D yellow fever vaccine. The CDR3 runs from the conserved cysteine through the conserved F or W. A D gene is named only where the DNA matches it firmly. Clone size, where shown, is once, few, many, or a class for clones that have expanded.

d_gene	v_gene	j_gene	abundance	len	CDR3aa	CDR3nt
.	TRBV7-2	TRBJ2-7	few	13	CASSLETGYEQYF	TGTGCCAGCAGCTTAGAAACAGGTTACGAGCAGTACTTC
.	TRBV7-2	TRBJ2-7	few	17	CASSLVHGVASSYEQYF	TGTGCCAGCAGCTTAGTTCACGGGGTAGCGAGCTCCTACGAGCAGTACTTC
.	TRBV27	TRBJ1-2	few	16	CASSFLFNSRVNGYTF	TGTGCCAGCAGTTTCCTCTTTAACTCAAGGGTTAATGGCTACACCTTC
.	TRBV25-1	TRBJ2-3	many	11	CASSATDTQYF	TGTGCCAGCAGTGCCACAGATACGCAGTATTTT
.	TRBV12-3/TRBV12-4	TRBJ2-1	.	15	CASSLALGVDNEQLF	TGTGCCAGCAGTTTAGCGCTAGGGGTGGACAATGAGCAGCTCTTC
.	TRBV7-3	TRBJ2-3	few	16	CASSPYLGGPTDTQYF	TGTGCCAGCAGTCCCTACTTGGGGGGACCCACAGATACGCAGTATTTT
TRBD2	TRBV6-5	TRBJ2-2	.	18	CASSYSGGAGANTGELFF	TGTGCCAGCAGTTACTCAGGTGGAGCGGGGGCGAACACCGGGGAGCTGTTTTTT
.	TRBV9	TRBJ2-3	once	15	CASSVVGPTTDTQYF	TGTGCCAGCAGCGTAGTCGGACCGACCACAGATACGCAGTATTTT
TRBD1	TRBV6-6	TRBJ1-2	few	12	CASKEGALGYTF	TGTGCCAGCAAGGAGGGGGCGCTTGGCTACACCTTC
.	TRBV4-1	TRBJ2-7	.	16	CASSPAGGVSSYEQYF	TGCGCCAGCAGCCCCGCCGGAGGTGTCAGCTCCTACGAGCAGTACTTC
.	TRBV12-5	TRBJ2-3	.	15	CASDWEVQNTDTQYF	TGTGCTAGTGATTGGGAGGTCCAAAACACAGATACGCAGTATTTT
.	TRBV6-2/TRBV6-3	TRBJ2-5	.	13	CASSYAGKETQYF	TGTGCCAGCAGTTACGCAGGAAAAGAGACCCAGTACTTC
.	TRBV7-2	TRBJ2-3	.	15	CASSLNPPGADTQYF	TGTGCCAGCAGCTTAAACCCCCCAGGCGCAGATACGCAGTATTTT
.	TRBV28	TRBJ2-3	many	16	CASSPPGVRSPGTQYF	TGTGCCAGCAGTCCCCCGGGAGTACGAAGTCCGGGTACGCAGTATTTT
.	TRBV5-6	TRBJ1-1	few	13	CASSFFMNTEAFF	TGTGCCAGCAGCTTTTTCATGAACACTGAAGCTTTCTTT
.	TRBV4-3	TRBJ1-6	few	16	CASSQDLPTNNSPLHF	TGCGCCAGCAGCCAAGATCTACCCACGAATAATTCACCCCTCCACTTT
TRBD1	TRBV29-1	TRBJ1-2	.	15	CSVESRTGGTYGYTF	TGCAGCGTTGAAAGCCGGACAGGGGGCACCTATGGCTACACCTTC
.	TRBV11-1	TRBJ2-3	few	18	CASRNDKWGLARTDTQYF	TGTGCCAGCAGGAATGATAAGTGGGGCCTTGCCCGCACAGATACGCAGTATTTT
TRBD2	TRBV4-2	TRBJ2-1	few	17	CASSQVFRTSGFNEQFF	TGTGCCAGCAGCCAGGTGTTCCGTACTAGCGGCTTCAATGAGCAGTTCTTC
.	TRBV5-5	TRBJ2-1	.	15	CARSFRLLSYNEQFF	TGTGCCAGGAGCTTTCGGCTCCTCTCCTACAATGAGCAGTTCTTC
.	TRBV18	TRBJ2-3	.	20	CASSPRPVRVLRKSEDTQYF	TGTGCCAGCTCACCCCGCCCCGTTAGGGTTCTCCGCAAAAGTGAAGATACGCAGTATTTT
.	TRBV4-1	TRBJ2-5	.	15	CASSQVQGVRETQYF	TGCGCCAGCAGCCAAGTGCAAGGAGTACGGGAGACCCAGTACTTC
TRBD1	TRBV15	TRBJ1-1	few	16	CATSRDPRTGNTEAFF	TGTGCCACCAGCAGAGATCCTCGGACAGGGAACACTGAAGCTTTCTTT
.	TRBV7-2	TRBJ2-3	.	15	CASSFGTHYADTQYF	TGTGCCAGCAGCTTTGGGACACACTACGCAGATACGCAGTATTTT
TRBD1	TRBV2	TRBJ2-7	.	14	CASREGQGQNEQYF	TGTGCCAGCAGAGAAGGACAGGGGCAAAATGAGCAGTACTTC
.	TRBV27	TRBJ2-7	few	14	CASSPRWYSYEQYF	TGTGCCAGCAGTCCTCGGTGGTACTCCTACGAGCAGTACTTC